These 20 T cell receptor beta chains came from one sample sequenced in a study of T cell responses to AZD1222 COVID-19 vaccine. Assay: immunoSEQ multiplex PCR; the TCRdb copy retains only in-frame clones and omits some. The repertoire holds roughly 150,000 clones, with around nine tenths as singletons. This sample comprised peripheral blood, obtained on day 0 of AZD1222 vaccination. These receptors all stem from an adult in good health.

V is TRBV4-2 and J is TRBJ1-3, with D possibly TRBD1 on 5 matching bases. Trimming pared 0 bases from V and 4 bases from J, leaving 13 bases between. Per the germline V gene, CDR1 is LGHNA and CDR2 is YNFKEQ. The CDR3 covers 16 residues. The CDR3 nucleotides are TGTGCCAGCAGCCAAGATGCAGGGTGGACAGGAAACACCATATATTTT. As protein: CASSQDAGWTGNTIYF.

This clone occurred a few times. This CDR3 reads CASSLAASGGYNEQFF. CDR3 sequence (DNA): TGTGCCAGCAGCTTAGCGGCTAGCGGGGGGTACAATGAGCAGTTCTTC. The chain recombines TRBV7-2 with TRBJ2-1; 11 nucleotides agree with TRBD2. The CDR3 spans 16 residues. Looked up from germline, CDR1 is SGHTA and CDR2 is FQGNSA. The J segment lost 4 bases and the V segment lost 0 bases, leaving 2 bases of the junction unmatched.

The rearrangement joins TRBV5-1 to TRBJ2-1; TRBD1 might be the D (6 bases). V lost 3 bases and J lost 0, with 16 bases in between. Germline lookup yields CDR1 SGHRS and CDR2 YFSETQ. This CDR3 has 17 amino acids. CDR3 DNA sequence: TGCGCCAGCAGCTCGGCTTTCAGGGGTTTCTCCTACAATGAGCAGTTCTTC. Encoded protein: CASSSAFRGFSYNEQFF.

This clone showed up just once. This chain uses TRBV11-2 with TRBJ1-2, with unresolved D. V lost 7 bases and J lost 3, with 3 bases in between. CDR1 is SGHAT, CDR2 FQNNGV, per germline. This CDR3 spans 10 amino acids. The CDR3 reads CASKDYGYTF. The DNA for the CDR3 is TGTGCCAGCAAAGACTATGGCTACACCTTC.

This clone was seen once. This chain connects TRBV29-1 to TRBJ1-1; tentative D call: TRBD1 (5 bases). The CDR3 length is 13 residues. With 3 bases removed from V and 2 bases from J, the gap between germline ends came to 10 bases. CDR1 SQVTM and CDR2 ANQGSEA come from the germline V gene. CDR3 loop: CSVEQQGNTEAFF. The CDR3 coding sequence is TGCAGCGTTGAGCAGCAGGGTAACACTGAAGCTTTCTTT.

This sequence joins TRBV19 and TRBJ2-6; either TRBD1 or TRBD2 may fit D (5 bases each). There are 16 residues in the CDR3. Trimming stripped 7 bases from V and 2 bases from J, with 15 bases between. Germline values: CDR1 LNHDA, CDR2 SQIVND (reference sequence). The CDR3 here is CASKERGTAGANVLTF. The DNA for the CDR3 is TGTGCCAGTAAAGAGAGGGGAACGGCTGGGGCCAACGTCCTGACTTTC.

This clone was counted only a few times. The V gene is TRBV27, the J gene TRBJ1-6, with 8 bases fitting TRBD1. The germline CDR1 and CDR2 sequences are MNHEY and SMNVEV (reference sequence). This CDR3 comprises 13 residues. With 8 bases clipped from V and 11 bases from J, the junction kept 8 bases outside the gene matches. The CDR3 protein is CASGRQGMPPLHF. The CDR3 DNA sequence: TGTGCCAGCGGAAGACAGGGGATGCCACCCCTCCACTTT.

J is TRBJ2-1 and V is TRBV19, with D perhaps matching TRBD1 or TRBD2 (5 bases each). Germline CDR1 is LNHDA and CDR2 is SQIVND (reference sequence). V was cut by 3 bases and J by 6 bases, with 12 bases left in between. The CDR3 extends over 14 amino acids. The CDR3 is CASSIAGTFNEQFF. Written as DNA, the CDR3 is TGTGCCAGTAGTATTGCCGGGACGTTCAATGAGCAGTTCTTC. The whole variable domain, filled in from reference TRBV19 and TRBJ2-1, reads DGGITQSPKYLFRKEGQNVTLSCEQNLNHDAMYWYRQDPGQGLRLIYYSQIVNDFQKGDIAEGYSVSREKKESFPLTVTSAQKNPTAFYLCASSIAGTFNEQFFGPGTRLTVL.

The chain is built from TRBV7-3 and TRBJ1-1; D is possibly TRBD1 (5 bases). V lost 5 bases, J lost 4 bases, and 11 bases lay in between. Germline loops: CDR1 SGHTA, CDR2 FQGTGA. There are 13 residues in the CDR3. The CDR3 is CASSAQGPTEAFF. CDR3 nucleotide sequence: TGTGCCAGCAGCGCGCAGGGACCCACTGAAGCTTTCTTT.

The V gene is TRBV27, the J gene TRBJ2-7; 12 nucleotides line up with TRBD1. Germline assignment: CDR1 MNHEY and CDR2 SMNVEV (reference sequence). Trimming at V came to 1 base and at J to 3 bases, leaving 4 bases not matched to a gene. CDR3 length: 16 amino acids. The CDR3 DNA is TGTGCCAGCAGTTTATACGGGACAGGGGGCTTCTACGAGCAGTACTTC. The encoded protein is CASSLYGTGGFYEQYF.

This chain connects TRBV7-2 to TRBJ1-1, with a weak D call TRBD1 (5 bases). Germline CDR1 is SGHTA and CDR2 is FQGNSA. This CDR3 spans 16 amino acids. V was cut by 5 bases and J by 0 bases, with 16 bases left in between. CDR3 residues: CASSKTTGTMNTEAFF. The CDR3, as DNA: TGTGCCAGCAGCAAAACCACCGGGACTATGAACACTGAAGCTTTCTTT. Drawing the rest from reference TRBV7-2 and TRBJ1-1, the complete variable domain is GAGVSQSPSNKVTEKGKDVELRCDPISGHTALYWYRQSLGQGLEFLIYFQGNSAPDKSGLPSDRFSAERTGGSVSTLTIQRTQQEDSAVYLCASSKTTGTMNTEAFFGQGTRLTVV.

The chain employs TRBV29-1 and TRBJ2-7, with a possible D match to TRBD2 (5 bases). Germline V CDR1 and CDR2: SQVTM, ANQGSEA. The CDR3 runs to 15 residues. The V gene lost 4 bases and the J gene lost 3 bases, with 19 bases spanning the gap. The CDR3 nucleotides are TGCAGCGTTGCCTCCACAGAGGGCCCATACTACGAGCAGTACTTC. Its translation: CSVASTEGPYYEQYF.

The genes are TRBV28 and TRBJ1-5; 11 bases align to TRBD1. J lost 4 bases, V lost 5 bases, and 4 bases had no gene match. The CDR3 sequence is 15 residues long. Germline assignment: CDR1 MDHEN and CDR2 SYDVKM. This CDR3 is CASSPGTGGNQPQHF. In DNA form, the CDR3 reads TGTGCCAGCAGTCCCGGGACAGGGGGAAATCAGCCCCAGCATTTT.

The chain carries TRBV24-1 and TRBJ2-1, with 12 bases lining up with TRBD2. The J segment lost 9 bases and the V segment lost 4 bases, leaving 12 bases of the junction unmatched. The CDR3 is 17 amino acids. Germline V gene lookup returns CDR1 KGHDR and CDR2 SFDVKD. This CDR3 is CATSEPTGTSGPGEQFF. The CDR3 DNA is TGTGCCACCAGTGAACCAACCGGGACTAGCGGGCCTGGTGAGCAGTTCTTC.

The genes are TRBV19 and TRBJ1-4; D unclear. The CDR3 consists of 15 residues. Germline CDR1 is LNHDA and CDR2 is SQIVND (reference sequence). V lost 3 bases and J 6 bases, leaving 14 bases between the germline ends. CDR3 in amino acids: CASSIEGRGDEKLFF. CDR3 coding DNA: TGTGCCAGTAGTATTGAAGGGCGCGGGGATGAAAAACTGTTTTTT.

The chain couples TRBV29-1 to TRBJ1-1; D ambiguous. This CDR3 spans 13 amino acids. The V and J ends lost 4 bases and 0 bases respectively, with 9 bases between them. Germline V gene sequence: CDR1 SQVTM, CDR2 ANQGSEA. CDR3 sequence: CSVGISMNTEAFF. DNA of the CDR3: TGCAGCGTTGGTATCTCAATGAACACTGAAGCTTTCTTT.

This sequence joins TRBV5-1 and TRBJ2-1, with unresolved D. CDR3 length: 17 residues. V lost 3 bases to trimming and J lost 2 bases, with 18 bases between them. Germline V gene lookup returns CDR1 SGHRS and CDR2 YFSETQ. The CDR3 DNA is TGCGCCAGCAGCTCCACAACCCCAGGAATCCCCTACAATGAGCAGTTCTTC. Protein product: CASSSTTPGIPYNEQFF. The whole variable domain, remainder taken from reference TRBV5-1 and TRBJ2-1, is KAGVTQTPRYLIKTRGQQVTLSCSPISGHRSVSWYQQTPGQGLQFLFEYFSETQRNKGNFPGRFSGRQFSNSRSEMNVSTLELGDSALYLCASSSTTPGIPYNEQFFGPGTRLTVL.

The DNA for the CDR3 is TGCGCCAGCAGCTTGGACGGGACAGCCTATCAGCCCCAGCATTTT. This sequence encodes CASSLDGTAYQPQHF. V usage is TRBV5-1 and J usage is TRBJ1-5; 7 bases map to TRBD1. Trimming removed 0 bases from V and 5 bases from J; junction bases left unmatched: 5. Germline values: CDR1 SGHRS, CDR2 YFSETQ. The length of the CDR3 is 15 residues.

The chain recombines TRBV6-1 with TRBJ1-4; tentative D call: TRBD1 (5 bases). The length of the CDR3 is 15 residues. The V and J ends lost 1 base and 7 bases respectively, with 13 bases between them. CDR1 MNHNS and CDR2 SASEGT come from the germline V gene. The chain's CDR3 is CASSEGESGGEKLFF. CDR3 sequence (DNA): TGTGCCAGCAGTGAAGGGGAGAGCGGGGGTGAAAAACTGTTTTTT.

This chain connects TRBV4-2 to TRBJ1-2, with D tentatively TRBD1 (6 bases). The CDR3 is 14 amino acids. Germline V CDR1 and CDR2: LGHNA, YNFKEQ. The germline V and J ends were trimmed by 0 bases and 7 bases, with 12 bases remaining between them. This CDR3 reads CASSQDPGVGGYTF. CDR3 DNA: TGTGCCAGCAGCCAAGATCCAGGGGTGGGTGGCTACACCTTC.